The 22 T cell receptor beta chains below were found in one sample sequenced in a study of blood T cell repertoires in COVID-19. The repertoire was sequenced with immunoSEQ multiplex PCR; TCRdb's copy has only in-frame clones and lacks some. The sample contains a few hundred thousand clones, about 90% of which appear only once. Input material: peripheral blood. All receptors come from a woman in her forties or fifties who had recovered from COVID-19.

In nucleotides, the CDR3 is TGTGCCAGCAGCCGCGGGACAGGGGGGGATGGCTACACCTTC. It specifies CASSRGTGGDGYTF. The genes are TRBV7-8 and TRBJ1-2; 11 bases line up with TRBD1. CDR1 is SGHVS, CDR2 FQNEAQ, per germline. The length of the CDR3 is 14 residues. After removal of 5 bases from V and 6 bases from J, the junction contained 5 bases not matched to a gene.

The chain recombines TRBV19 with TRBJ2-4; TRBD2 agrees at 11 bases. The ends lost 8 bases at V and 8 bases at J; junction bases unmatched: 11. CDR1 and CDR2 (germline): LNHDA, SQIVND (reference sequence). This CDR3 is 15 amino acids long. The CDR3 loop reads CASCNSGRVGDIQYF. The CDR3 bases are TGTGCCAGTTGTAATAGCGGGAGGGTTGGAGACATTCAGTACTTC. Variable domain in full (rest from reference TRBV19 and TRBJ2-4): DGGITQSPKYLFRKEGQNVTLSCEQNLNHDAMYWYRQDPGQGLRLIYYSQIVNDFQKGDIAEGYSVSREKKESFPLTVTSAQKNPTAFYLCASCNSGRVGDIQYFGAGTRLSVL.

This clone appeared once. The gene calls are TRBV11-3 and TRBJ2-1, with 9 bases fitting TRBD2. Germline CDR1 reads SGHNT; CDR2 reads YENEEA. V lost 4 bases, J lost 6 bases, and 7 bases stayed unmatched. The CDR3 extends over 15 amino acids. In nucleotides, the CDR3 is TGTGCCAGCAGCTGGCGGGGGGGCCAGGTCAATGAGCAGTTCTTC. Encoded protein: CASSWRGGQVNEQFF.

The chain carries TRBV10-3 and TRBJ2-7; 10 bases agree with TRBD1. This CDR3 has 13 amino acids. Germline CDR1 and CDR2: ENHRY and SYGVKD. The V segment lost 3 bases and the J segment 10 bases; nucleotides outside the gene matches: 6. For the CDR3, the DNA is TGTGCCATCAGTGACTTGGGACAGGGGTTACAGTACTTC. Protein product: CAISDLGQGLQYF.

The rearrangement uses TRBV6-5 and TRBJ1-6; no definite D call. The CDR3 spans 15 residues. The germline V and J ends were trimmed by 7 bases and 8 bases, with 18 bases remaining between them. Per germline, CDR1 MNHEY and CDR2 SVGAGI. CDR3 nucleotide sequence: TGTGCCAGCATGAGGGTTCCTCAGACGGATTCACCCCTCCACTTT. Amino acid sequence: CASMRVPQTDSPLHF.

The chain carries TRBV9 and TRBJ2-1; 10 nucleotides line up with TRBD2. Germline lookup yields CDR1 SGDLS and CDR2 YYNGEE. The CDR3 length is 16 residues. V dropped 0 bases and J dropped 5; count of bases not matched to a gene: 5. The CDR3 reads CASSVVGLAGDNEQFF. In DNA form, the CDR3 reads TGTGCCAGCAGCGTAGTTGGTCTAGCGGGAGACAATGAGCAGTTCTTC.

The CDR3 nucleotides read TGTGCCAGCAGCCGAGGGTGGCAGGGGAGCGAAAAACTGTTTTTT. Encoded protein: CASSRGWQGSEKLFF. The V and J genes are TRBV28 and TRBJ1-4; possibly TRBD1 for D (6 bases). This CDR3 contains 15 residues. The germline V gene encodes CDR1 MDHEN and CDR2 SYDVKM. Trimming pared 6 bases from V and 8 bases from J, leaving 19 bases between. Supplemented by reference TRBV28 and TRBJ1-4, the full variable domain reads DVKVTQSSRYLVKRTGEKVFLECVQDMDHENMFWYRQDPGLGLRLIYFSYDVKMKEKGDIPEGYSVSREKKERFSLILESASTNQTSMYLCASSRGWQGSEKLFFGSGTQLSVL.

This sequence joins TRBV5-1 and TRBJ1-5, with D unclear. CDR3 length: 15 amino acids. V dropped 4 bases and J dropped 5 bases, with 16 bases sitting between them. Germline-derived CDR1 and CDR2 are SGHRS and YFSETQ. The CDR3 protein is CASSPSDGNYQPQHF. CDR3 sequence (DNA): TGCGCCAGCAGCCCCTCGGACGGGAACTATCAGCCCCAGCATTTT.

This chain uses TRBV20-1 with TRBJ2-1; 8 bases are shared with TRBD2. J gave up 10 bases and V 5 bases, and 1 base lay outside the gene matches. This CDR3 is 10 amino acids long. Germline V gene sequence: CDR1 DFQATT, CDR2 SNEGSKA (reference sequence). The CDR3 spells CSAVAGEQFF. In nucleotides, the CDR3 is TGCAGTGCTGTAGCGGGAGAGCAGTTCTTC.

The chain carries TRBV19 and TRBJ1-1, with 8 bases aligning to TRBD1. J gave up 6 bases and V 3 bases, and 12 bases lay outside the gene matches. Germline values: CDR1 LNHDA, CDR2 SQIVND (reference sequence). This CDR3 region has 16 residues. The CDR3 reads CASSITLDRVGAEAFF. In nucleotides, the CDR3 is TGTGCCAGTAGTATTACCCTGGACAGGGTGGGCGCTGAAGCTTTCTTT.

V gene TRBV6-5 combines with J gene TRBJ2-5; D unresolved. The CDR3 covers 13 residues. V was trimmed by 0 bases and J by 4 bases, leaving 6 bases between them. The germline gives CDR1 MNHEY, CDR2 SVGAGI. The CDR3 sequence: CASSYSSRETQYF. DNA for the CDR3: TGTGCCAGCAGTTACTCGTCGCGAGAGACCCAGTACTTC.

The chain employs TRBV9 and TRBJ2-3; no clear D gene. This CDR3 region has 16 residues. V lost 4 bases and J lost 6, with 21 bases in between. Germline values: CDR1 SGDLS, CDR2 YYNGEE. The CDR3 nucleotides read TGTGCCAGCAGCCAAGAGGAGTTTGTGATTGGCGATACGCAGTATTTT. Amino acid sequence: CASSQEEFVIGDTQYF.

In this sample, this clone turned up once. The chain joins TRBV10-3 to TRBJ2-3; 14 nucleotides agree with TRBD2. CDR1 and CDR2 from the germline V gene are ENHRY and SYGVKD. V lost 7 bases and J lost 3; bases outside the gene matches: 9. The CDR3 length is 17 residues. CDR3: CAITIGTSGGRTDTQYF. CDR3 DNA: TGTGCCATCACTATCGGGACTAGCGGGGGAAGGACAGATACGCAGTATTTT.

The chain links TRBV5-6 to TRBJ2-5; weak D call: TRBD2 (5 bases). Germline assignment: CDR1 SGHDT and CDR2 YYEEEE. V lost 4 bases to trimming and J lost 8 bases, with 9 bases between them. The CDR3 has 11 residues. In DNA, the CDR3 is TGTGCCAGCAGCAGAGGGATAACCCAGTACTTC. Protein sequence: CASSRGITQYF. Full variable domain (remainder filled in from reference TRBV5-6 and TRBJ2-5): DAGVTQSPTHLIKTRGQQVTLRCSPKSGHDTVSWYQQALGQGPQFIFQYYEEEERQRGNFPDRFSGHQFPNYSSELNVNALLLGDSALYLCASSRGITQYFGPGTRLLVL.

The chain joins TRBV2 to TRBJ2-3; a weak D match, TRBD2 (7 bases). Germline loops: CDR1 SNHLY, CDR2 FYNNEI. This CDR3 is built from 15 residues. Trimming took off 7 bases at V and 1 base at J, with 15 bases between the two ends. This CDR3 is CASKRGGAGTDTQYF. Written as DNA, the CDR3 is TGTGCCAGCAAGAGGGGGGGGGCTGGCACAGATACGCAGTATTTT.

The sample holds a few counts of this clone. The chain recombines TRBV28 with TRBJ2-5; 7 bases agree with TRBD2. Germline CDR1 is MDHEN and CDR2 is SYDVKM. V dropped 8 bases and J dropped 4; count of bases not matched to a gene: 10. CDR3 size: 14 residues. DNA of the CDR3: TGTGCCAGCCGGGGAGGGCAGTACTTAGAGACCCAGTACTTC. Amino acid sequence: CASRGGQYLETQYF.

V and J are TRBV18 and TRBJ2-1; 11 nucleotides agree with TRBD2. The germline CDR1 and CDR2 sequences are KGHSH and LQKENI. This CDR3 contains 17 residues. V was clipped by 2 bases and J by 7 bases; unmatched bases: 10. CDR3 coding DNA: TGTGCCAGCTCACCAGGGGCTAGCGGGAGGTCCGGGAATGAGCAGTTCTTC. This codes for CASSPGASGRSGNEQFF.

The rearrangement joins TRBV15 to TRBJ2-7; 7 bases line up with TRBD2. V trimming: 3 bases; J trimming: 1 base; junction bases outside the gene matches: 6. Germline assignment: CDR1 LNHNV and CDR2 YYDKDF (reference sequence). CDR3 length equals 15 residues. This CDR3 is CATSSDTSESYEQYF. The CDR3 coding sequence is TGTGCCACCAGCAGCGACACTAGCGAATCCTACGAGCAGTACTTC.

The chain is built from TRBV19 and TRBJ1-2; the D is unclear. The CDR3 has 13 residues. The ends were cut back, 2 bases at V and 6 bases at J, with 10 bases in the middle. Germline assignment: CDR1 LNHDA and CDR2 SQIVND (reference sequence). CDR3 coding DNA: TGTGCCAGTAGTATATACGGGTATGATGGCTACACCTTC. It encodes CASSIYGYDGYTF.

The chain is built from TRBV7-3 and TRBJ1-1; D not certain. CDR3 length: 15 amino acids. Trimming removed 3 bases from V and 3 bases from J, with 14 bases in between. Germline lookup yields CDR1 SGHTA and CDR2 FQGTGA. DNA of the CDR3: TGTGCCAGCAGCTTGCACGGGATTGGTGACACTGAAGCTTTCTTT. Protein sequence: CASSLHGIGDTEAFF.

The CDR3 sequence is CASSYRGGRASGRTDTQYF. The DNA of the CDR3 is TGTGCCAGCAGCTACCGGGGCGGGAGGGCCTCGGGTCGCACAGATACGCAGTATTTT. The chain employs TRBV11-2 and TRBJ2-3; 9 nucleotides agree with TRBD2. In germline, CDR1 is SGHAT, CDR2 FQNNGV. The CDR3 runs to 19 residues. The V segment lost 4 bases and the J segment 1 base; nucleotides outside the gene matches: 15.

Only one count was recorded for this clone. The V and J genes are TRBV7-9 and TRBJ2-7; 13 nucleotides line up with TRBD2. CDR3 length: 15 residues. Looked up from germline, CDR1 is SEHNR and CDR2 is FQNEAQ (reference sequence). V shed 5 bases and J 3 bases; nucleotides not matched to a gene: 4. In DNA form, the CDR3 reads TGTGCCAGCAGCCCGGGACTAGCGGGAATCTACGAGCAGTACTTC. This encodes CASSPGLAGIYEQYF.